This T cell receptor (beta chain) was recovered during a study of blood T cell repertoires in COVID-19. Clones were sequenced by immunoSEQ multiplex PCR, and TCRdb holds only the in-frame ones, with some missing. The table has about 61,000 clones, 88% seen once. CDR1 and CDR2 from the germline V gene are SGHNT and YYREEE (reference sequence). The CDR3 spans 13 residues. The J segment lost 7 bases and the V segment lost 4 bases, leaving 5 bases of the junction unmatched. This clone was counted a single time. This receptor was obtained from a woman aged 45-59 years with active or convalescent COVID-19. Sequenced material: peripheral blood. The chain is built from TRBV5-4 and TRBJ2-1; 7 nucleotides align to TRBD2. The CDR3 sequence is CASSPGLLNEQFF. The CDR3 DNA follows: TGTGCCAGCAGCCCGGGACTACTAAATGAGCAGTTCTTC.